A selection of T cell receptor beta chains follows, all from one sample in a study of T cell repertoires in cytomegalovirus infection. What these receptors recognize is not known. MiXCR, run by TCRdb on the reads, gives a single entry per CDR3 protein. The table includes 100,000 to 150,000 distinct CDR3 sequences, around 30% detected once. The sequenced sample was CD8+ T cells from cultured PBMCs, obtained from culture after CMV antigen stimulation. The receptors here all came from a human donor in good health (CMV status not recorded). Some clones in this sample may be carry-over from other donors' samples. Both conserved end residues are part of each CDR3. Fields, in order: D gene, V gene, J gene, CDR3 length, clone size, CDR3 DNA, CDR3 protein. D genes are given only for firm matches. Some rows have no size entry. The others give once, few or many, or a class for an expanded clone.

>TRBD1|TRBV10-3|TRBJ2-7|15|-
TGTGCCATCAGTGGAGGGGACAGGGAATTGTACGAGCAGTACTTC
CAISGGDRELYEQYF
>-|TRBV18|TRBJ2-1|13|-
TGTGCCAGCTCACCACTAAAAAACAATGAGCAGTTCTTC
CASSPLKNNEQFF
>-|TRBV4-2|TRBJ1-5|17|-
TGTGCCAGCAGCCAAGGAGCGGGGGTCGACTTTAATCAGCCCCAGCATTTT
CASSQGAGVDFNQPQHF
>-|TRBV20-1|TRBJ2-7|9|few
TGCAGTGCCGATCAGGGACCCTCCTTC
CSADQGPSF
>-|TRBV9|TRBJ2-7|14|few
TGTGCCAGCAGCCCGAGGGGTGTTGGCTACGAGCAGTACTTC
CASSPRGVGYEQYF
>-|TRBV6-6|TRBJ2-7|13|-
TGTGCCAGCATGGGTCTGCTATCCTACGAGCAGTACTTC
CASMGLLSYEQYF
>-|TRBV4-1|TRBJ2-7|14|-
TGCGCCAGCAGCCAAGAAGGTGTAGGGTCCGAGCAGTACTTC
CASSQEGVGSEQYF
>-|TRBV7-6|TRBJ1-6|15|few
TGTGCCAGCAGCTTAGTCGCTGGGATTAATTCACCCCTCCACTTT
CASSLVAGINSPLHF
>-|TRBV10-2|TRBJ1-1|14|-
TGCGCCAGCAATTGGGGGGGGCTGGGCACTGAAGCTTTCTTT
CASNWGGLGTEAFF
>TRBD1|TRBV5-4|TRBJ2-7|13|once
TGTGCCGGAGAAAGACAGGGGGGCGCCGAGCAGTACTTC
CAGERQGGAEQYF
>-|TRBV6-1|TRBJ2-5|14|many
TGTGCCAGCAGTGAACTCCCAGAGGCGGAGACCCAGTACTTC
CASSELPEAETQYF
>TRBD1|TRBV27|TRBJ2-2|16|once
TGTGCCAGCAGTTTAGTGACAGGGGCTTTCACCGGGGAGCTGTTTTTT
CASSLVTGAFTGELFF
>TRBD1|TRBV25-1|TRBJ2-3|16|-
TGTGCCAGCAGTGAACCACCCGGGGACAGGGCAGATACGCAGTATTTT
CASSEPPGDRADTQYF
>-|TRBV27|TRBJ1-1|15|-
TGTGCCAGCAGTTTATACGGGGGGGCGAACACTGAAGCTTTCTTT
CASSLYGGANTEAFF
>-|TRBV7-6|TRBJ1-4|13|few
TGTGCCAGCAGCTTTACAGCTAATGAAAAACTGTTTTTT
CASSFTANEKLFF
>-|TRBV28|TRBJ1-3|16|few
TGTGCCAGCAGTTTTGGGGGCGCGAATCTTGGAAACACCATATATTTT
CASSFGGANLGNTIYF
>TRBD2|TRBV7-2|TRBJ2-5|16|medium-sized
TGTGCCAGCAGCCGAAGGGGAGCGGGGGCACAAGAGACCCAGTACTTC
CASSRRGAGAQETQYF
>-|TRBV5-6|TRBJ2-3|15|-
TGTGCCAGCAGCCCGGGACCGGGTAGCACAGATACGCAGTATTTT
CASSPGPGSTDTQYF
>-|TRBV28|TRBJ2-6|16|-
TGTGCCAGCAGTTTACAGCCTACCTCTGGGGCCAACGTCCTGACTTTC
CASSLQPTSGANVLTF
>-|TRBV7-8|TRBJ2-7|13|many
TGTGCCAGCAGCTGGACTGGGGTCTACGAGCAGTACTTC
CASSWTGVYEQYF
>-|TRBV3-1|TRBJ1-1|13|-
TGTGCCAGCAGCCAAATACAGGGCACTGAAGCTTTCTTT
CASSQIQGTEAFF
>-|TRBV15|TRBJ1-2|16|few
TGTGCCACCAGCAGAGACGCCGACACGTACGGATCTGGCTACACCTTC
CATSRDADTYGSGYTF
>-|TRBV19|TRBJ2-2|15|-
TGTGCCAGTAGTATCCCCGGGGGAGACACCGGGGAGCTGTTTTTT
CASSIPGGDTGELFF
>-|TRBV6-2/TRBV6-3|TRBJ2-1|11|-
TGTGCCAGCAGTTACGGCAATGAGCAGTTCTTC
CASSYGNEQFF
>-|TRBV4-2|TRBJ2-7|14|-
TGTGCCAGCAGCCAAGAATCCCTAGGTTACGAGCAGTACTTC
CASSQESLGYEQYF
>TRBD1|TRBV11-2|TRBJ1-4|16|-
TGTGCCAGCAGCGGACAGGACCGGAACAATAATGAAAAACTGTTTTTT
CASSGQDRNNNEKLFF
>-|TRBV18|TRBJ2-5|13|few
TGTGCCAGCTCGCCCGGACGGCAAGAGACCCAGTACTTC
CASSPGRQETQYF
>-|TRBV7-2|TRBJ2-5|14|-
TGTGCCAGCAGCCCAGGCCGGTACCAAGAGACCCAGTACTTC
CASSPGRYQETQYF
>-|TRBV27|TRBJ1-6|11|few
TGTGCCAGCTCTCAGGGCATGGCCCTCCACTTT
CASSQGMALHF
>-|TRBV27|TRBJ2-1|13|few
TGTGCCAGCAGTTTAACACTTTACAATGAGCAGTTCTTC
CASSLTLYNEQFF
>-|TRBV4-1|TRBJ1-4|14|-
TGCGCCAGCAGCCGTGCAGGGGCTAATGAAAAACTGTTTTTT
CASSRAGANEKLFF
>-|TRBV10-3|TRBJ1-1|14|few
TGTGCCATCACCCCGGGTCAGGGAAGCACTGAAGCTTTCTTT
CAITPGQGSTEAFF
>TRBD2|TRBV7-7|TRBJ2-2|16|many
TGTGCTAGCAGCGCGACTAGCGGGGGGATCACCGGGGAGCTGTTTTTT
CASSATSGGITGELFF
>-|TRBV2|TRBJ1-1|13|few
TGTGCCAGCAGTGATGAGGGAGTGGCTGAAGCTTTCTTT
CASSDEGVAEAFF
>-|TRBV6-2/TRBV6-3|TRBJ1-2|15|few
TGTGCCAGCAGTTACCAGGCGACGATTTTCTATGGCTACACCTTC
CASSYQATIFYGYTF
>-|TRBV7-9|TRBJ1-2|16|few
TGTGCCAGCAGCCAAGGGGAGGGGACCACTAACTATGGCTACACCTTC
CASSQGEGTTNYGYTF
>-|TRBV7-2|TRBJ2-3|17|-
TGTGCCAGCGGCTTAGGAACCAGCGAGGCCATGGGTTATACGCAGTATTTT
CASGLGTSEAMGYTQYF
>-|TRBV19|TRBJ1-5|14|few
TGTGCCACCCGACAGGATTATAGCAATCAGCCCCAGCATTTT
CATRQDYSNQPQHF
>TRBD1|TRBV4-1|TRBJ1-1|20|-
TGCGCCAGCAGCCAAGACCCAGAGCAAGTCGCCGACAGGGGACGTACTGAAGCTTTCTTT
CASSQDPEQVADRGRTEAFF
>-|TRBV28|TRBJ1-1|12|once
TGTGCCAGCAGTCGCTCCGATACTGAAGCTTTCTTT
CASSRSDTEAFF